This paragraph reports one T cell receptor beta chain. Its antigen is currently unknown. The sample comes from a study of T-cell memory formation after mild COVID-19. Germline loops: CDR1 SNHLY, CDR2 FYNNEI. V was clipped by 6 bases and J by 0 bases; unmatched bases: 1. This CDR3 has 14 residues. 5'RACE with constant-segment primers yielded barcoded, UMI-tagged TCR alpha and TCR beta cDNA libraries. MiXCR, run by TCRdb on the 5' RACE reads, gives a single entry per CDR3 protein. This sample has about 300,000 distinct CDR3 sequences, with approximately 20% found just once. Overall study results and limits: While clones contracting from day 15 to 85 were balanced between CD4 and CD8, later expanders leaned CD4+. Prior to infection, memory already included some responding clones, suggesting cross-reactive memory joined.

This chain connects TRBV2 to TRBJ2-1; 8 bases agree with TRBD2. The sequence derives from a man aged 18 to 29 who had mild COVID-19 (a few samples of this study predate the infection). Cell type and time point are not known. The sequencing sample was made of PBMCs or a T cell subset sorted from them (not recorded which). DNA of the CDR3: TGTGCCAGCAGGAGCGGGAGCTCCTACAATGAGCAGTTCTTC. Its protein product is CASRSGSSYNEQFF. Full variable domain (rest looked up from reference TRBV2 and TRBJ2-1): EPEVTQTPSHQVTQMGQEVILRCVPISNHLYFYWYRQILGQKVEFLVSFYNNEISEKSEIFDDQFSVERPDGSNFTLKIRSTKLEDSAMYFCASRSGSSYNEQFFGPGTRLTVL.